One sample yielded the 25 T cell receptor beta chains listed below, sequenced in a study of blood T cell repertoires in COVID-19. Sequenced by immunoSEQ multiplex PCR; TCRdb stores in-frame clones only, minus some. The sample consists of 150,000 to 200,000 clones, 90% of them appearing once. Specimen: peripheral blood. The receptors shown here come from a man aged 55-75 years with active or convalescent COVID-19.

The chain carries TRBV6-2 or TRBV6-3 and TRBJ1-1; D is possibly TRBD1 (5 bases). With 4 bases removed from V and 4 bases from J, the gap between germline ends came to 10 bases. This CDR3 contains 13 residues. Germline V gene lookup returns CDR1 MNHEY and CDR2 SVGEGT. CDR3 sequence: CASSLGGGTEAFF. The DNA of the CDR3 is TGTGCCAGCAGTTTGGGGGGGGGCACTGAAGCTTTCTTT.

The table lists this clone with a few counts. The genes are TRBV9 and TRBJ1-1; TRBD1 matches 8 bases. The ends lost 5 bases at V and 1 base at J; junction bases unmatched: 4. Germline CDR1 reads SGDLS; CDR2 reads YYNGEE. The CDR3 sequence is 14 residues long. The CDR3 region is CASRSGQGNTEAFF. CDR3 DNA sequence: TGTGCCAGCAGGTCAGGACAGGGGAACACTGAAGCTTTCTTT.

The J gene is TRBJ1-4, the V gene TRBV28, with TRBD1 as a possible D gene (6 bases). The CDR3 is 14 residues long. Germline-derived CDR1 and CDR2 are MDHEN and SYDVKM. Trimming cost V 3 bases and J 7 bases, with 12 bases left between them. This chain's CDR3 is CASSFAGVREKLFF. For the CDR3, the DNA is TGTGCCAGCAGTTTCGCAGGGGTTCGTGAAAAACTGTTTTTT.

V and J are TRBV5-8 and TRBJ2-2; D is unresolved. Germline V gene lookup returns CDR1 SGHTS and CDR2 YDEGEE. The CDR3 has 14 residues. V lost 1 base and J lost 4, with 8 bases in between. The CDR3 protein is CASSLPVGTGELFF. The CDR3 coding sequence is TGTGCCAGCAGCTTGCCCGTCGGCACCGGGGAGCTGTTTTTT.

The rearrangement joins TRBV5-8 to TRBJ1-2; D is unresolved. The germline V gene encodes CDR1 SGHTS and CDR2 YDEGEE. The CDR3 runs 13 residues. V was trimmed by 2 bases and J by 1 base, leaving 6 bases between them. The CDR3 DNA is TGTGCCAGCAGCTTAACAATTAACTATGGCTACACCTTC. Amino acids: CASSLTINYGYTF.

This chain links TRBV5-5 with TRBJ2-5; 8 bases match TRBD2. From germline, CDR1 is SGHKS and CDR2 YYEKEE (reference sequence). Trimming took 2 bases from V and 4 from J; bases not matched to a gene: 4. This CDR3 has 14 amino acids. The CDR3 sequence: CASSFGGDGETQYF. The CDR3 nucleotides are TGTGCCAGCAGCTTCGGGGGGGACGGAGAGACCCAGTACTTC.

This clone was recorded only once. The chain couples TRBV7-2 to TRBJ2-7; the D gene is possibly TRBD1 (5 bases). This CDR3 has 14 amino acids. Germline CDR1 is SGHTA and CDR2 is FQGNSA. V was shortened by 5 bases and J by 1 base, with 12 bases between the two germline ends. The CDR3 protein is CASSPRGGSYEQYF. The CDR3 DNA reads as TGTGCCAGCAGCCCTAGGGGCGGTTCCTACGAGCAGTACTTC.

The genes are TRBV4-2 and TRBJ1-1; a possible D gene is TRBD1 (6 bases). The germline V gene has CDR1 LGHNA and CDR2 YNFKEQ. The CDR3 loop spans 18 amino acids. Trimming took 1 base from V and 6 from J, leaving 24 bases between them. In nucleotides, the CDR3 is TGTGCCAGCAGCCAAGGCAGAGGAAACCGGGACACTCGGGCTGAAGCTTTCTTT. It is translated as CASSQGRGNRDTRAEAFF.

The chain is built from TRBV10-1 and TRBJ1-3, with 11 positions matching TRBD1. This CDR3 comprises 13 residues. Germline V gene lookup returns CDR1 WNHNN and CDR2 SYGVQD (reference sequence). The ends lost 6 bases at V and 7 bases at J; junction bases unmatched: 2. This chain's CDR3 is CASSGQGANTIYF. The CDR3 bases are TGCGCCAGCAGCGGACAGGGGGCGAACACCATATATTTT.

CDR3 residues: CSAMRDRAFF. The CDR3 DNA reads TGCAGTGCTATGAGGGACAGGGCTTTCTTT. V gene TRBV20-1 combines with J gene TRBJ1-1; 8 positions match TRBD1. The J segment lost 11 bases and the V segment lost 4 bases, leaving 3 bases of the junction unmatched. Germline-derived CDR1 and CDR2 are DFQATT and SNEGSKA (reference sequence). The CDR3 covers 10 residues.

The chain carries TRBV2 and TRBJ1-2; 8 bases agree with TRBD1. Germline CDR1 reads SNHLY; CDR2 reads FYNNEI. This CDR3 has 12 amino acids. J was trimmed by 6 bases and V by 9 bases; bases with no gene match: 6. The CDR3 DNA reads TGTGCCAGTAAACAGGGGGATGATGGCTACACCTTC. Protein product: CASKQGDDGYTF.

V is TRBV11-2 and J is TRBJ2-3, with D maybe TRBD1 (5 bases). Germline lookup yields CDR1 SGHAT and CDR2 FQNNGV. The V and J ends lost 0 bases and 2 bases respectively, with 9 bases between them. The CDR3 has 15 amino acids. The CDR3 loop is CASSLDGANTDTQYF. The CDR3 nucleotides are TGTGCCAGCAGCTTAGATGGGGCCAACACAGATACGCAGTATTTT.

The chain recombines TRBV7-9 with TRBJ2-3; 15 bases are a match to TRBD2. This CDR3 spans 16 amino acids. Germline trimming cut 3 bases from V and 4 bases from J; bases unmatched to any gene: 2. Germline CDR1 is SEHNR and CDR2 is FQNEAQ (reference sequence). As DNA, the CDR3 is TGTGCCAGCAGCTTTGGGACTAGCGGGAGGCCAGATACGCAGTATTTT. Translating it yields CASSFGTSGRPDTQYF.

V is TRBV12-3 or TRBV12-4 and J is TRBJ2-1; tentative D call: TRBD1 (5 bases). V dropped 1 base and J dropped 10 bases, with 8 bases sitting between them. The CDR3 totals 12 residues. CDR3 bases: TGTGCCAGCAGTTTAGAGGGGCGGGAGCAGTTCTTC. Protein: CASSLEGREQFF.

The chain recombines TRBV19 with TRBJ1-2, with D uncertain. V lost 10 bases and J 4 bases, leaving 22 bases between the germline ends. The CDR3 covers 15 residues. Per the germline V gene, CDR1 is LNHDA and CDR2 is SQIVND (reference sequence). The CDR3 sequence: CATTTLEQRSYGYTF. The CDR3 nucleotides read TGTGCCACCACGACCTTGGAGCAACGATCCTATGGCTACACCTTC.

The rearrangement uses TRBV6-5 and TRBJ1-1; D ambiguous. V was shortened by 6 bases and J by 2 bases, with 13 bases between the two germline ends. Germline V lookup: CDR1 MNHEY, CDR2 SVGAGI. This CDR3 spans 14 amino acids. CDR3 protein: CASRYRDFNTEAFF. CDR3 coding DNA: TGTGCCAGCAGATACAGAGACTTCAACACTGAAGCTTTCTTT.

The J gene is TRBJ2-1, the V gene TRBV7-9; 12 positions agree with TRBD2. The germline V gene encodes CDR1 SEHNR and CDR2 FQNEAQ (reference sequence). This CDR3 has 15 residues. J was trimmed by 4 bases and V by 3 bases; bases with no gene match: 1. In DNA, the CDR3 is TGTGCCAGCAGCTTGACTAGCGGGGGTTACAATGAGCAGTTCTTC. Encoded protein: CASSLTSGGYNEQFF.

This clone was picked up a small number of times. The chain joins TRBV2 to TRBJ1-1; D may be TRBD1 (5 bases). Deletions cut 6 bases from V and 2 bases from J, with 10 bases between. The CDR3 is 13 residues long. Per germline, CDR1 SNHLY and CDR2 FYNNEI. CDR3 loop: CASSQGFNTEAFF. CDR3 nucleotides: TGTGCCAGCAGCCAGGGTTTTAACACTGAAGCTTTCTTT. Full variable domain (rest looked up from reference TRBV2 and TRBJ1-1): EPEVTQTPSHQVTQMGQEVILRCVPISNHLYFYWYRQILGQKVEFLVSFYNNEISEKSEIFDDQFSVERPDGSNFTLKIRSTKLEDSAMYFCASSQGFNTEAFFGQGTRLTVV.

The CDR3 sequence is CASSPTARGGNEQFF. CDR3 DNA: TGTGCCAGCAGCCCGACGGCCCGGGGGGGCAATGAGCAGTTCTTC. The rearrangement joins TRBV11-2 to TRBJ2-1; 8 bases agree with TRBD2. Losses at the gene ends were 5 bases for V and 6 bases for J; bases not matched to a gene: 9. Germline CDR1 and CDR2: SGHAT and FQNNGV. There are 15 residues in the CDR3.

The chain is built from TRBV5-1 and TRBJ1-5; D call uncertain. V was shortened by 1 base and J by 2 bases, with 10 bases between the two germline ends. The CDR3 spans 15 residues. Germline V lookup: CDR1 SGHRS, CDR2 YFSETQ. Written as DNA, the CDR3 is TGCGCCAGCAGCTTGACCGGGTTTGGCAATCAGCCCCAGCATTTT. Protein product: CASSLTGFGNQPQHF.

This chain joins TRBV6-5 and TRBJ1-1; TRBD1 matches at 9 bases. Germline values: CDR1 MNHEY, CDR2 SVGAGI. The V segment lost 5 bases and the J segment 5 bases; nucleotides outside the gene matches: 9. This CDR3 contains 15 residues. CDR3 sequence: CASSPQTGGGTEAFF. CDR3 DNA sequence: TGTGCCAGCAGTCCTCAGACAGGGGGAGGAACTGAAGCTTTCTTT.

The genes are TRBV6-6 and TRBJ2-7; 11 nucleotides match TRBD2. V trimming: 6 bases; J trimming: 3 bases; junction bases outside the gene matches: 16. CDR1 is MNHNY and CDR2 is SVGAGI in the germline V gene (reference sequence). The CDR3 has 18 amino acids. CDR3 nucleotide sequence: TGTGCCAGCAGCCGAAGGTTACTAGCGGGAGCTCCTATCTACGAGCAGTACTTC. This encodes CASSRRLLAGAPIYEQYF.

The CDR3: CASSPPGTFISYEQYF. The CDR3 region has the DNA TGTGCCAGCTCACCACCGGGGACATTCATCTCCTACGAGCAGTACTTC. The chain carries TRBV18 and TRBJ2-7; D might be TRBD1 (6 bases). From germline, CDR1 is KGHSH and CDR2 LQKENI. The CDR3 sequence is 16 residues long. V lost 0 bases, J lost 0 bases, and 12 bases lay in between.

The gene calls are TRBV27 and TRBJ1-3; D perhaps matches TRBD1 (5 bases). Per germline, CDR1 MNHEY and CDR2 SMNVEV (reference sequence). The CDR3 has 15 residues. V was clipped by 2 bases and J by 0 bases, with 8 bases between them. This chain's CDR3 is CASSLGAFSGNTIYF. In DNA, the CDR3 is TGTGCCAGCAGTTTAGGGGCGTTCTCTGGAAACACCATATATTTT.

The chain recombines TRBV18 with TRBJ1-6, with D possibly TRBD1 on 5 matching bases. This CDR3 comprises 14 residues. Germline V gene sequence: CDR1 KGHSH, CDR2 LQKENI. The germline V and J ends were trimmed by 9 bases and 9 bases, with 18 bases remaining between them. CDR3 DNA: TGTGCCAGTCGGGGGACGAGGGGAACTTCACCCCTCCACTTT. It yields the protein CASRGTRGTSPLHF.